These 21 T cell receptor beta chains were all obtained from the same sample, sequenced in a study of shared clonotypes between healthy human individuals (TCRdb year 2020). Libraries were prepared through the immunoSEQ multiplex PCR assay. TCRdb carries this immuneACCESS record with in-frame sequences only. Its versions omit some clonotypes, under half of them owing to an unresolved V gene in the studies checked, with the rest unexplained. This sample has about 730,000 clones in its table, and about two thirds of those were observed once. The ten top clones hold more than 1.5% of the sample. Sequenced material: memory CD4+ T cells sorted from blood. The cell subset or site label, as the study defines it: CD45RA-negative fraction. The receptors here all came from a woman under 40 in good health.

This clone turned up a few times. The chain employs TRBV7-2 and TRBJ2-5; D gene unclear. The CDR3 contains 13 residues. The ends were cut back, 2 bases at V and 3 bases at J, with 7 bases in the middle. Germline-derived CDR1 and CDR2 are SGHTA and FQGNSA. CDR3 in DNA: TGTGCCAGCAGCTTAAACAGAGAAGAGACCCAGTACTTC. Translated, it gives CASSLNREETQYF.

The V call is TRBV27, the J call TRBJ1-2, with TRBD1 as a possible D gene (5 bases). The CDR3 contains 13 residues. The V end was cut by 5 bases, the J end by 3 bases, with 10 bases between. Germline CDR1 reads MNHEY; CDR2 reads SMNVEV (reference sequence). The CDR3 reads CASSLTRDYGYTF. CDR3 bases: TGTGCCAGCAGTCTAACCAGGGACTATGGCTACACCTTC.

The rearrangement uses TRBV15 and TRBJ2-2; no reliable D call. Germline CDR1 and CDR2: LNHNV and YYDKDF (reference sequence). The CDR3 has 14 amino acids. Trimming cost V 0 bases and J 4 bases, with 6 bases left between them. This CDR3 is CATSREGFTGELFF. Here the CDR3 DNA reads TGTGCCACCAGCAGAGAGGGGTTCACCGGGGAGCTGTTTTTT.

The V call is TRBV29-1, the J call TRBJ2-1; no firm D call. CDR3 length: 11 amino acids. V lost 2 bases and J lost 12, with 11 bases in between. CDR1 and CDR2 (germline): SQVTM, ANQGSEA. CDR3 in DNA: TGCAGCGTTGAAAGTAGGTCCCGGCAGTTCTTC. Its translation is CSVESRSRQFF.

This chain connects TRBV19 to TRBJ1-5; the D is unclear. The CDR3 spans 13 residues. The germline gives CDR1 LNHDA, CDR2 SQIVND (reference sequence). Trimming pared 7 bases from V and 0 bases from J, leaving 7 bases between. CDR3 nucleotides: TGTGCCAGTAATTTTAATAGCAATCAGCCCCAGCATTTT. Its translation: CASNFNSNQPQHF. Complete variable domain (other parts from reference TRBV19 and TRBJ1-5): DGGITQSPKYLFRKEGQNVTLSCEQNLNHDAMYWYRQDPGQGLRLIYYSQIVNDFQKGDIAEGYSVSREKKESFPLTVTSAQKNPTAFYLCASNFNSNQPQHFGDGTRLSIL.

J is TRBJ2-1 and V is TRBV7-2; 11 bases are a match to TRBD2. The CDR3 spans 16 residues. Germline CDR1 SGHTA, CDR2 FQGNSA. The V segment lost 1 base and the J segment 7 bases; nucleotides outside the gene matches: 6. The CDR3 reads CASSLGLAGGENEQFF. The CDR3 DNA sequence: TGTGCCAGCAGCTTAGGGCTAGCGGGAGGAGAGAATGAGCAGTTCTTC.

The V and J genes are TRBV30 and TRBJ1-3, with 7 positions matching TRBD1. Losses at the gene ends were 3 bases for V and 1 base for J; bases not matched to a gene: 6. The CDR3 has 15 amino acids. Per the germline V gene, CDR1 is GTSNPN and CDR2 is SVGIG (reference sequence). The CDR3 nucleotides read TGTGCCTGGAGACCGGGACAGAGGTCTGGAAACACCATATATTTT. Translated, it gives CAWRPGQRSGNTIYF.

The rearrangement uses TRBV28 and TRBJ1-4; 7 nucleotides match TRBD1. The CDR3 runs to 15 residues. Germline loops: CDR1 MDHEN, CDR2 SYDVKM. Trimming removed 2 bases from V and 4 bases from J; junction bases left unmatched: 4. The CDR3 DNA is TGTGCCAGCAGTTTACGGGGACAGAGTAATGAAAAACTGTTTTTT. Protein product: CASSLRGQSNEKLFF.

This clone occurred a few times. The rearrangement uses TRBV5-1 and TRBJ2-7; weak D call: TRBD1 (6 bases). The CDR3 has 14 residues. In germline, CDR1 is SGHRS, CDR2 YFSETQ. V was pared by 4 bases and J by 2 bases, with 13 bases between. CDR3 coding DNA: TGCGCCAGCAGCCAGGCGACAGGAACCTACGAGCAGTACTTC. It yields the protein CASSQATGTYEQYF.

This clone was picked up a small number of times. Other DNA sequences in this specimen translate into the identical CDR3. CDR3 protein: CASSIVSQPQHF. As DNA, the CDR3 is TGTGCCAGTAGTATAGTGTCTCAGCCCCAGCATTTT. The chain is built from TRBV19 and TRBJ1-5; D gene uncertain. Germline V gene data show CDR1 as LNHDA and CDR2 as SQIVND (reference sequence). V was pared by 1 base and J by 6 bases, with 4 bases between. The CDR3 extends over 12 amino acids.

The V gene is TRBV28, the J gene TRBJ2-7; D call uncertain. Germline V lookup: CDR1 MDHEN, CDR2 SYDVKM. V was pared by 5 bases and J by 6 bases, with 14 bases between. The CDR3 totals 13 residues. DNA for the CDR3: TGTGCCAGCAGTCCGCACCCTAAGGGCGAGCAGTACTTC. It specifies CASSPHPKGEQYF.

CDR3 region: CASWRGGDRGNNEQYF. The CDR3 DNA sequence: TGTGCCAGCTGGAGGGGTGGGGACAGGGGAAACAACGAGCAGTACTTC. The chain recombines TRBV6-6 with TRBJ2-7, with TRBD1 matching over 10 bases. The germline CDR1 and CDR2 sequences are MNHNY and SVGAGI (reference sequence). V gave up 8 bases and J gave up 5 bases; unmatched junction bases: 15. The CDR3 runs 16 residues.

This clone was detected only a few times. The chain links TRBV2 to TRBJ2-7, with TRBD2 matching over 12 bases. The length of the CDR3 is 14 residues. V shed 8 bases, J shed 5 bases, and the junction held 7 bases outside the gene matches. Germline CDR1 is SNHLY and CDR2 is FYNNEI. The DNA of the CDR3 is TGTGCCAGCCAGACTAGCGGGAGTTTAAACGAGCAGTACTTC. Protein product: CASQTSGSLNEQYF.

The CDR3 DNA reads as TGTGCCAGCAGCGTAGGCGTTGGTAGCGGGAAGTACAATGAGCAGTTCTTC. Its protein product is CASSVGVGSGKYNEQFF. The chain carries TRBV9 and TRBJ2-1; 8 nucleotides match TRBD2. Trimming removed 0 bases from V and 4 bases from J; junction bases left unmatched: 9. This CDR3 comprises 17 residues. Germline values: CDR1 SGDLS, CDR2 YYNGEE.

This chain's CDR3 is CSVTDGGPGAQYF. Here the CDR3 DNA reads TGCAGCGTGACCGACGGTGGGCCAGGTGCCCAGTACTTC. The chain uses TRBV29-1 and TRBJ2-5; D gene uncertain. CDR3 length equals 13 residues. The V gene lost 6 bases and the J gene lost 9 bases, with 20 bases spanning the gap. Germline CDR1 SQVTM, CDR2 ANQGSEA.

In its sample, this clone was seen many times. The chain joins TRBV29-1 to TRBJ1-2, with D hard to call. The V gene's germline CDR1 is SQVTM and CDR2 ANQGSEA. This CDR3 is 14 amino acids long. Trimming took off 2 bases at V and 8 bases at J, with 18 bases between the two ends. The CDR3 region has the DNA TGCAGCGTTGAAAGAGAATGGGATAGGGCAGGCTACACCTTC. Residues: CSVEREWDRAGYTF.

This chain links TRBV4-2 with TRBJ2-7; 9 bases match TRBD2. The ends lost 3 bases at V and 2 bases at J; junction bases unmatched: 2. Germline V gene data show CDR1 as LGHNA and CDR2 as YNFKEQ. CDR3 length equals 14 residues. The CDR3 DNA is TGTGCCAGCAGCCAGGGACTAGCAACCTACGAGCAGTACTTC. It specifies CASSQGLATYEQYF.

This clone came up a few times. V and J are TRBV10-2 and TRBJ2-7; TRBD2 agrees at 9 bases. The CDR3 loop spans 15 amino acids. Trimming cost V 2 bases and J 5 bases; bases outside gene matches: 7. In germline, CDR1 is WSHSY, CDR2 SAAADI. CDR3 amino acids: CASSERASGRNEQYF. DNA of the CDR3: TGCGCCAGCAGTGAGAGGGCGAGCGGGAGGAACGAGCAGTACTTC.

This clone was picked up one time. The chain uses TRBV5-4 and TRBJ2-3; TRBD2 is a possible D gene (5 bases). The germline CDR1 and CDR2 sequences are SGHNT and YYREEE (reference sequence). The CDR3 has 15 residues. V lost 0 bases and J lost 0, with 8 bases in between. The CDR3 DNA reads TGTGCCAGCAGCTTGGGTCGCGGGAGCACAGATACGCAGTATTTT. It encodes CASSLGRGSTDTQYF.

The chain's CDR3 is CASRSSPTSSYEQYF. As DNA, the CDR3 is TGTGCCAGCAGGTCTAGCCCCACCAGCTCCTACGAGCAGTACTTC. The rearrangement links TRBV6-6 to TRBJ2-7; possible D gene TRBD2, 5 bases. This CDR3 is 15 amino acids long. Germline V CDR1 and CDR2: MNHNY, SVGAGI (reference sequence). The V and J ends lost 6 bases and 0 bases respectively, with 15 bases between them.

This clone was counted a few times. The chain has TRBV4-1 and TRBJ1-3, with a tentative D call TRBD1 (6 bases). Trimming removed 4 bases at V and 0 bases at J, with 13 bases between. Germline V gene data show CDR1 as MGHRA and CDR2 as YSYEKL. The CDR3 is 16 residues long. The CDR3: CASSLGPGASGNTIYF. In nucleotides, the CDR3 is TGCGCCAGCAGCCTAGGCCCGGGGGCCTCTGGAAACACCATATATTTT.